The 26 T cell receptor beta chains listed next were all sequenced from one sample in a study of blood T cell repertoires in COVID-19 (dated by TCRdb to 2020 to 2021). The library was produced with the immunoSEQ multiplex PCR assay. TCRdb limited this immuneACCESS table to in-frame rearrangements with V and J called. A share of clones is missing; checked studies link under half to unresolved V genes, and the rest is unexplained. The sample includes about 150,000 clones, with over 80% observed a single time. 2.5% to 3.5% of the sample lies in the top ten. The source material was peripheral blood. The receptors come from a woman aged 55-70 years with acute or convalescent COVID-19.

The sample holds one count of this clone. This chain links TRBV19 with TRBJ1-2; 7 nucleotides align to TRBD1. The CDR3 is 14 amino acids. The V segment lost 8 bases and the J segment 5 bases; nucleotides outside the gene matches: 11. The germline V gene has CDR1 LNHDA and CDR2 SQIVND (reference sequence). The chain's CDR3 is CASLTHPGQYGYTF. DNA for the CDR3: TGTGCCAGTCTAACACACCCGGGACAGTATGGCTACACCTTC.

The gene calls are TRBV9 and TRBJ2-7, with 10 bases matching TRBD2. The J segment lost 0 bases and the V segment lost 4 bases, leaving 4 bases of the junction unmatched. Germline assignment: CDR1 SGDLS and CDR2 YYNGEE. This CDR3 region has 15 residues. In nucleotides, the CDR3 is TGTGCCAGCAGCCCCCGGACTAGCGGCTCCTACGAGCAGTACTTC. Its protein product is CASSPRTSGSYEQYF.

This rearrangement joins TRBV18 to TRBJ1-2, with 7 bases that match TRBD1. Germline V gene sequence: CDR1 KGHSH, CDR2 LQKENI. The CDR3 has 17 amino acids. V shed 5 bases and J 0 bases; nucleotides not matched to a gene: 12. The CDR3 DNA reads as TGTGCCAGCTCAGGCGTTAGGGGGCAGGAGGCTAACTATGGCTACACCTTC. It encodes CASSGVRGQEANYGYTF.

The chain uses TRBV27 and TRBJ1-1, with 9 bases fitting TRBD1. Per the germline V gene, CDR1 is MNHEY and CDR2 is SMNVEV (reference sequence). CDR3 length: 15 residues. The J segment lost 1 base and the V segment lost 6 bases, leaving 6 bases of the junction unmatched. The CDR3 DNA reads TGTGCCAGCAGAAGACCGGGACAGGGGAACACTGAAGCTTTCTTT. Its protein is CASRRPGQGNTEAFF.

V and J are TRBV10-3 and TRBJ2-1; D is perhaps TRBD2 (6 bases). Germline V gene sequence: CDR1 ENHRY, CDR2 SYGVKD. With 0 bases removed from V and 8 bases from J, the gap between germline ends came to 14 bases. CDR3 length equals 15 residues. The CDR3 reads CAISESGSTGDEQFF. As DNA, the CDR3 is TGTGCCATCAGTGAGTCGGGGTCCACGGGGGATGAGCAGTTCTTC.

The J gene is TRBJ2-3, the V gene TRBV14; tentatively, D is TRBD2 (6 bases). V was clipped by 3 bases and J by 2 bases, with 12 bases between them. Germline CDR1 is SGHDN and CDR2 is FVKESK. The length of the CDR3 is 15 residues. CDR3 nucleotide sequence: TGTGCCAGCAGCCACTCTAGCGCTGACACAGATACGCAGTATTTT. It encodes CASSHSSADTDTQYF.

The V gene is TRBV3-1 (or the pseudogene TRBV3-2), the J gene TRBJ1-2; TRBD1 might be the D (6 bases). CDR3 length equals 14 residues. CDR1 is LGHDT, CDR2 YNNKEL, per germline (reference sequence). Trimming took 4 bases from V and 8 from J, leaving 17 bases between them. The CDR3 protein is CASSPLGGGGGYTF. The CDR3 DNA is TGTGCCAGCAGCCCCCTAGGAGGGGGGGGCGGCTACACCTTC.

The count of this clone is one. DNA for the CDR3: TGCGCCAGCAGTTTGACTAGCGGGGGGGCCGGCGAGACCCAGTACTTC. This codes for CASSLTSGGAGETQYF. The V call is TRBV5-1, the J call TRBJ2-5; 14 bases agree with TRBD2. This CDR3 region has 16 residues. Germline loops: CDR1 SGHRS, CDR2 YFSETQ. V lost 5 bases, J lost 5 bases, and 8 bases stayed unmatched.

This clone was picked up a small number of times. DNA for the CDR3: TGTGCCAGCAGCTTGGGATGGACAGGGGGGAACACTGAAGCTTTCTTT. It codes for CASSLGWTGGNTEAFF. V and J are TRBV5-8 and TRBJ1-1, with 10 positions matching TRBD1. The ends lost 0 bases at V and 1 base at J; junction bases unmatched: 3. The CDR3 sequence is 16 residues long. Germline CDR1 and CDR2: SGHTS and YDEGEE.

This chain joins TRBV6-2 or TRBV6-3 and TRBJ2-7, with D unclear. CDR1 is MNHEY and CDR2 is SVGEGT in the germline V gene. Trimming pared 5 bases from V and 3 bases from J, leaving 17 bases between. The CDR3 is made up of 15 amino acids. CDR3 sequence (DNA): TGTGCCAGCAGTCCCCTAAGACATATTCTCTACGAGCAGTACTTC. Its protein product is CASSPLRHILYEQYF.

V usage is TRBV7-2 and J usage is TRBJ1-1; D is uncertain. Deletions cut 1 base from V and 1 base from J, with 10 bases between. The CDR3 spans 15 residues. Germline V gene sequence: CDR1 SGHTA, CDR2 FQGNSA. The CDR3 protein is CASSLVAVANTEAFF. In DNA, the CDR3 is TGTGCCAGCAGCTTAGTAGCAGTTGCGAACACTGAAGCTTTCTTT.

The gene calls are TRBV3-1 (or the pseudogene TRBV3-2) and TRBJ2-2, with TRBD1 identical over 8 bases. V dropped 3 bases and J dropped 6; count of bases not matched to a gene: 3. The CDR3 sequence is 14 residues long. Germline V lookup: CDR1 LGHDT, CDR2 YNNKEL (reference sequence). The CDR3 sequence is CASSHGQGAGELFF. The CDR3 nucleotides are TGTGCCAGCAGCCACGGACAGGGTGCCGGGGAGCTGTTTTTT.

The chain links TRBV20-1 to TRBJ1-3, with D possibly being TRBD1 (6 bases). Trimming removed 5 bases at V and 4 bases at J, with 15 bases between. Germline V gene sequence: CDR1 DFQATT, CDR2 SNEGSKA (reference sequence). The CDR3 extends over 14 amino acids. The CDR3 loop reads CSARETGTGNTIYF. The CDR3 bases are TGCAGTGCTCGTGAGACAGGCACGGGAAACACCATATATTTT.

This chain joins TRBV7-9 and TRBJ1-2; maybe TRBD1 (5 bases). The V gene's germline CDR1 is SEHNR and CDR2 FQNEAQ (reference sequence). The CDR3 length is 12 residues. The V end lost 5 bases, the J end lost 7 bases, and 11 bases lay between the germline ends. The CDR3 bases are TGTGCCAGCAGCCCCGACAGCCTTGGCTACACCTTC. Its translation is CASSPDSLGYTF.

The gene calls are TRBV11-3 and TRBJ1-1; TRBD1 matches 12 bases. The germline CDR1 and CDR2 sequences are SGHNT and YENEEA. V was clipped by 5 bases and J by 3 bases; unmatched bases: 13. The CDR3 sequence is 18 residues long. For the CDR3, the DNA is TGTGCCAGCAGCCCATCGGGACAGGGGGCTAAGGCGGACACTGAAGCTTTCTTT. It is translated as CASSPSGQGAKADTEAFF.

The chain couples TRBV6-2 or TRBV6-3 to TRBJ2-4; 13 nucleotides agree with TRBD2. V trimming: 5 bases; J trimming: 4 bases; junction bases outside the gene matches: 8. This CDR3 is 17 amino acids long. Germline V gene sequence: CDR1 MNHEY, CDR2 SVGEGT. The CDR3 sequence is CASSDLPLAGGKNIQYF. DNA for the CDR3: TGTGCCAGCAGTGATCTCCCACTAGCGGGGGGGAAAAACATTCAGTACTTC.

The chain couples TRBV9 to TRBJ2-7; maybe TRBD1 (6 bases). The germline V gene has CDR1 SGDLS and CDR2 YYNGEE. The CDR3 runs to 15 residues. The ends were cut back, 3 bases at V and 7 bases at J, with 20 bases in the middle. Here the CDR3 reads CASSAQGGLGREQYF. DNA for the CDR3: TGTGCCAGCAGCGCCCAAGGGGGTTTAGGGCGTGAGCAGTACTTC.

Only one count was recorded for this clone. The V call is TRBV6-5, the J call TRBJ2-7; TRBD1 aligns across 9 bases. Germline loops: CDR1 MNHEY, CDR2 SVGAGI. Germline trimming cut 3 bases from V and 6 bases from J; bases unmatched to any gene: 6. The CDR3 sequence is 14 residues long. The CDR3 DNA follows: TGTGCCAGCAGTTATGGGACAGGGTATTTCGAGCAGTACTTC. Its protein is CASSYGTGYFEQYF.

The chain uses TRBV18 and TRBJ1-1, with 8 bases matching TRBD1. CDR1 is KGHSH and CDR2 is LQKENI in the germline V gene. There are 13 residues in the CDR3. Unmatched junction bases numbered 2, after V lost 3 bases and J lost 5 bases. The CDR3 nucleotides are TGTGCCAGCTCACCGACAGGGGAGACTGAAGCTTTCTTT. It yields the protein CASSPTGETEAFF.

Only a few counts were recorded for this clone. The CDR3 loop is CASTQQGGYEQYF. CDR3 DNA sequence: TGTGCCAGCACTCAACAGGGTGGCTACGAGCAGTACTTC. V gene TRBV6-5 combines with J gene TRBJ2-7, with D possibly being TRBD1 (6 bases). This CDR3 is built from 13 residues. The germline gives CDR1 MNHEY, CDR2 SVGAGI. V was clipped by 7 bases and J by 3 bases, with 13 bases between them.

The V gene is TRBV27, the J gene TRBJ2-7, with 7 positions matching TRBD1. V lost 7 bases to trimming and J lost 7 bases; unmatched junction nucleotides: 13. The CDR3 extends over 14 amino acids. Germline values: CDR1 MNHEY, CDR2 SMNVEV (reference sequence). The chain's CDR3 is CASKWGQTLKEQYF. The CDR3 region has the DNA TGTGCCAGCAAGTGGGGACAGACCCTTAAGGAGCAGTACTTC.

The chain carries TRBV19 and TRBJ2-3, with 7 bases matching TRBD2. The CDR3 runs to 15 residues. Germline trimming cut 6 bases from V and 1 base from J; bases unmatched to any gene: 7. Germline CDR1 and CDR2: LNHDA and SQIVND (reference sequence). CDR3 protein: CASSSSGARTDTQYF. The CDR3 DNA reads TGTGCCAGTAGCTCCAGCGGGGCCCGCACAGATACGCAGTATTTT.

The chain couples TRBV5-1 to TRBJ2-7, with 11 bases identical to TRBD1. The CDR3 loop spans 15 amino acids. In germline, CDR1 is SGHRS, CDR2 YFSETQ. The V segment lost 2 bases and the J segment 6 bases; nucleotides outside the gene matches: 7. The CDR3 protein is CASSFPTGTGGEQYF. The CDR3 DNA sequence: TGCGCCAGCAGCTTCCCTACCGGGACAGGGGGCGAGCAGTACTTC.

The V call is TRBV27, the J call TRBJ1-1; 7 bases agree with TRBD1. Germline CDR1 MNHEY, CDR2 SMNVEV (reference sequence). V lost 5 bases to trimming and J lost 2 bases; unmatched junction nucleotides: 14. The CDR3 length is 17 residues. This CDR3 is CASSPARPQGGNTEAFF. CDR3 nucleotide sequence: TGTGCCAGCAGTCCTGCCCGGCCTCAGGGGGGCAACACTGAAGCTTTCTTT.

The rearrangement joins TRBV4-3 to TRBJ1-2; D is undetermined. CDR3 length: 16 amino acids. The V and J ends lost 0 bases and 0 bases respectively, with 11 bases between them. In germline, CDR1 is LGHNA, CDR2 YSLEER. CDR3 sequence: CASSQDILGANYGYTF. CDR3 nucleotide sequence: TGCGCCAGCAGCCAAGATATACTCGGGGCTAACTATGGCTACACCTTC.

This rearrangement joins TRBV24-1 to TRBJ2-2; 7 bases are a match to TRBD1. The CDR3 sequence is 13 residues long. Germline CDR1 is KGHDR and CDR2 is SFDVKD. Losses at the gene ends were 8 bases for V and 11 bases for J; bases not matched to a gene: 10. CDR3 sequence reads: CATTGQVPSELFF. CDR3 bases: TGTGCCACCACTGGACAGGTCCCGAGCGAGCTGTTTTTT.